Below are 9 T cell receptor beta chains sequenced from a single sample in a study of T-cell memory formation after mild COVID-19. TCRdb reanalysed the 5' RACE reads using MiXCR and keeps one entry per CDR3 protein. The table lists 450,000 to 650,000 distinct CDR3 sequences, over 15% of them singletons. The specimen sequenced was PBMCs or a T cell subset sorted from them (not recorded which). These receptors were taken from an adult woman who had mild COVID-19 (a few samples of this study predate the infection). Cell type and time point are not known.

This rearrangement joins TRBV6-4 to TRBJ1-1, with D possibly being TRBD1 (5 bases). The V gene's germline CDR1 is MRHNA and CDR2 SNTAGT. The V gene lost 2 bases and the J gene lost 3 bases, with 10 bases spanning the gap. The CDR3 contains 14 residues. CDR3: CASSDGGDHTEAFF. CDR3 nucleotides: TGTGCCAGCAGTGACGGTGGGGACCACACTGAAGCTTTCTTT.

This clonotype showed up just a few times. The chain uses TRBV20-1 and TRBJ1-1; D unclear. CDR3 length: 12 amino acids. Germline CDR1 DFQATT, CDR2 SNEGSKA (reference sequence). Trimming took off 3 bases at V and 1 base at J, with 6 bases between the two ends. Written as DNA, the CDR3 is TGCAGTGCTAGTCGGCAGAACACTGAAGCTTTCTTT. Its translation: CSASRQNTEAFF.

The gene calls are TRBV18 and TRBJ2-5; D call uncertain. The CDR3 totals 14 residues. Germline CDR1 and CDR2: KGHSH and LQKENI. Trimming cost V 3 bases and J 1 base, with 9 bases left between them. CDR3 nucleotide sequence: TGTGCCAGCTCACCCCTGCGCGGCCAAGAGACCCAGTACTTC. Protein: CASSPLRGQETQYF.

V usage is TRBV21-1 and J usage is TRBJ2-7; the table's D call TRBD1 went unverified against the DNA. TRBV21-1 represents a pseudogene. The CDR3 sequence is 14 residues long. CDR3 in DNA: TGTGCCAGCAGCAATTGTCCTGACAGGGGGCAGGGGTACTTC. Protein product: CASSNCPDRGQGYF.

This clonotype was seen at least ten times. The junction and the germline gene differ at one end; a read error may be behind it. The chain combines TRBV7-9 with TRBJ2-2; no reliable D call. The CDR3 has 13 residues. Germline CDR1 and CDR2: SEHNR and FQNEAQ (reference sequence). The CDR3 is CASSLDGTGELFF. The CDR3 DNA sequence: TGCGCCAGCAGCTTGGATGGGACCGGGGAGCTGTTTTTT. The full variable domain, completed using reference TRBV7-9 and TRBJ2-2, is DTGVSQNPRHKITKRGQNVTFRCDPISEHNRLYWYRQTLGQGPEFLTYFQNEAQLEKSRLLSDRFSAERPKGSFSTLEIQRTEQGDSAMYLCASSLDGTGELFFGEGSRLTVL.

This clonotype has only a few counts. This rearrangement joins TRBV7-2 to TRBJ1-2, with D unclear. V dropped 3 bases and J dropped 4 bases, with 9 bases sitting between them. Germline CDR1 is SGHTA and CDR2 is FQGNSA. The CDR3 covers 13 residues. CDR3 loop: CASSLGALYGYTF. CDR3 sequence (DNA): TGTGCCAGCAGCTTGGGAGCACTCTATGGCTACACCTTC. The entire variable domain, with the rest obtained from reference TRBV7-2 and TRBJ1-2, is as follows: GAGVSQSPSNKVTEKGKDVELRCDPISGHTALYWYRQSLGQGLEFLIYFQGNSAPDKSGLPSDRFSAERTGGSVSTLTIQRTQQEDSAVYLCASSLGALYGYTFGSGTRLTVV.

The J gene is TRBJ1-1, the V gene TRBV7-9; D remains unclear. The germline V gene encodes CDR1 SEHNR and CDR2 FQNEAQ (reference sequence). The V and J ends lost 5 bases and 1 base respectively, with 14 bases between them. The CDR3 is made up of 15 amino acids. CDR3 sequence reads: CASSARITGNTEAFF. The CDR3 bases are TGTGCCAGCAGCGCCCGCATAACGGGGAACACTGAAGCTTTCTTT.

There are a few counts of this clonotype. The genes are TRBV29-1 and TRBJ2-3, with D tentatively TRBD2 (6 bases). Trimming took off 4 bases at V and 3 bases at J, with 11 bases between the two ends. Germline assignment: CDR1 SQVTM and CDR2 ANQGSEA. CDR3 length equals 13 residues. This CDR3 is CSVGSGGTDTQYF. The CDR3 coding sequence is TGCAGCGTTGGGAGCGGAGGGACAGATACGCAGTATTTT.

This clonotype was detected a few times. This chain links TRBV6-2 or TRBV6-3 with TRBJ2-1, with D tentatively TRBD1 (6 bases). CDR1 and CDR2 from the germline V gene are MNHEY and SVGEGT. The V end lost 4 bases, the J end lost 2 bases, and 15 bases lay between the germline ends. This CDR3 is built from 16 residues. In DNA, the CDR3 is TGTGCCAGCAGTTCGTTCTACCGGGACACCTACAATGAGCAGTTCTTC. Its protein product is CASSSFYRDTYNEQFF.